This TCR beta chain was captured by sequencing in a study of cytomegalovirus exposure and HLA in healthy donors (dated by TCRdb to between 2016 and 2019). Study-level background: An earlier analysis of 587 of the donors reported about 300 Gb of sequence data and around 100 million unique TCR beta sequences obtained from approximately 180 million T cells. The study combined high-throughput TCR immunosequencing, statistical association of individual TCRs with disease status, and machine learning to predict cytomegalovirus infection status. Among some 400 genotyped donors of the cohort, an average of approximately 240,000 unique TCR beta nucleotide sequences was sequenced per donor, of which 15% to 20% were non-productive. In a later genetic analysis, genome-wide SNP genotypes for about 65% of the roughly 670 donors were used, and that subset was treated as a discovery cohort. Donor age, sex, ethnicity and CMV serostatus were collected together with the repertoire data. Both class I and class II loci were covered by HLA typing, at four-digit resolution. An earlier analysis of approximately 500 of the donors applied high-throughput TCR beta sequencing to assess whether each TCR beta V gene segment acted as functional or pseudogenic. Because of strong linkage in the cohort, roughly five DR-DQ haplotypes were treated as single units for association and clustering. The number of typed donors differed by locus: roughly 620-630 for A, B, C, DRB1 and DQB1; 522 for DQA1; over 600 for DPA1; and some 470 for DPB1. Besides the first cohort of under 700 subjects, a separate validation cohort made up of 120 different subjects was used. Every repertoire in the discovery cohort had been generated on one and the same sequencing platform. The study used immunosequencing to profile the T cell repertoires of approximately 640 subjects and linked those repertoires to cytomegalovirus serostatus. A later analysis re-examined previously published TCR beta repertoires from about 700 donors and added high-resolution HLA genotyping to investigate patterns of TCR occurrence. Among the roughly 410 genotyped donors, roughly 80% belonged to the genetic ancestry cluster associated with self-reported Caucasian donors. The study aimed to test whether signatures of past pathogen exposure could be identified by cataloging public T cell receptors. Around 300 gigabases of sequencing data and 70 million to 85 million unique TCR sequences were included in an early release covering roughly 700 HLA-typed donors. Rather than using new phenotypic data, the later analysis identified candidate immune exposures from TCR beta sequences and from how often those sequences occurred across donors. The study at large found these results: A further reported finding was that TCR beta sequences accurately predicted the HLA-A and HLA-B alleles for most subjects in the first cohort. While some public TCRs were present in many individuals, most TCR sequences turned up only very rarely across donors. Broadly in line with IMGT annotations, most TCR beta V segments showed up in productive rearrangements about 87% or about 30% of the time in an earlier analysis of approximately 640 of the donors. The classifier was reported to diagnose cytomegalovirus status with high specificity and sensitivity in both the original and validation cohorts. A cluster of highly shared sequence variants was judged likely to be a technical artifact of the sequencing pipeline. Three of the identified cytomegalovirus-associated TCR beta chains were confirmed in vitro to be specific for cytomegalovirus antigens. A later genetic analysis reported fewer N-insertions in productive TCRs among donors in an Asian-associated ancestry cluster than the roughly 700-donor mean. When HLA alleles, especially DR and DQ, strongly co-occurred, TCR associations were difficult to assign to individual alleles. In a later analysis, the rate of TCR association differed among HLA loci, with DRB1 alleles having the most associated TCRs and HLA-C alleles having the fewest. Because counts were too low, roughly 18 rarely observed V segments, including chromosome 9 orphons, were left out of the earlier analysis of 587 of the donors. The presence/absence analyses assumed that sequencing depth was roughly uniform across donors, and that assumption may not be true. V-gene and J-gene trimming of TCR beta chains was associated with a missense DCLRE1C variant in a later genetic analysis, and the association was replicated in an independent cohort. At a false discovery rate of 0.05, a later analysis linked fewer than 20,000 TCR beta sequences to specific HLA alleles. Correlated functional status among segregating V segments might be attributable to linkage disequilibrium, but an unknown experimental factor could not be ruled out. Only TCR beta chains were sequenced in this cohort, and the absence of alpha or paired-chain data limited detectable features. Compared with equally common non-associated chains, HLA-associated TCR beta chains in a later analysis were more clonally expanded and had lower generation probabilities. The study listed approximately 150 TCR beta chains as associated with cytomegalovirus. Immune exposure information for the cohort was limited to CMV serostatus. The authors suggested that the approach could potentially be extended to other disease states and immunological phenotypes. Most CMV-associated TCR beta chains appeared to be HLA-restricted in a later analysis, and the HLA associations seemed to be driven largely by CMV exposure. Because some donors lacked HLA typing at each locus, the association tests relied only on the typed subset. A later analysis reported that several top co-occurrence clusters appeared linked to parvovirus B19, influenza, CMV and Epstein-Barr virus.

The cohort consisted of 670 or so healthy bone marrow donors. Cohort members were all nominally healthy when sampled, although unrecorded immune exposures were likely present. The donor was CMV seronegative and was included in the group of under 450 seronegative cohort members. A peripheral blood sample was collected from each donor, and TCR beta sequencing was performed on peripheral blood mononuclear cells. The Qiagen DNeasy Blood Extraction Kit was used to extract genomic DNA from the blood cell samples. In regard to this clone: Which antigen it targets is not known. The input lacks base qualities; no much larger clone sits a single base away.

The receptor library was made with the immunoSEQ multiplex PCR assay. For the multiplex PCR, a mixture combining 60 forward primers for TCR Vbeta segments and 13 reverse primers for TCR Jbeta segments was used. Amplification of the CDR3 region of rearranged TCR beta genes was performed with a multiplex PCR assay on genomic DNA. On the Illumina HiSeq System, the amplified TCR beta libraries were sequenced as 87-base-pair reads. The original methods were these. A later analysis counted around 72 million unique TCR beta chains across the 650 to 700 repertoires, and about 10 million of these chains were shared by at least two donors. Raw reads were error-corrected and collapsed into unique sequences with a nearest-neighbor algorithm that merged closely related sequences to remove PCR and sequencing errors. V, D and J gene segments were assigned by aligning CDR3 sequences to IMGT reference sequences. For a sequence to be retained, a match of at least six nucleotides was required to both a V gene segment and a J gene segment. A rearrangement was called productive if the CDR3 had no stop codons and remained in frame with V and J, and every other rearrangement was called non-productive. CDR3 was defined by IMGT convention, running from the second conserved V-encoded cysteine to the conserved J-encoded phenylalanine. Sequences without an unambiguous match to a single V gene segment were excluded from the earlier analysis of about 600 of the donors. In an earlier analysis of a few hundred of the donors, V segments were called functional above 56.7% productive rearrangements and were called segregating when the between-donor standard deviation exceeded 5%. A statistical classification framework was built for diagnosing cytomegalovirus status from the catalog of TCR beta chain sequences. In a later analysis, TCR nucleotide sequences were compared against IMGT/GENE-DB human TR gene sequences so that V and J genes could be assigned. A later analysis assigned CDR3 sequences and most-parsimonious VDJ recombination scenarios with the TCRdist pipeline. In a later analysis, each TCR beta chain was defined by its CDR3 amino acid sequence together with its V-gene family, and reads lacking a unique V-gene family were excluded. As a way to deal with suspected cross-contamination and a sequencing artifact, a later analysis dropped 500 to 700 nucleotide sequences that were highly shared and had low generation probability. For each public chain, a later analysis derived a clonal expansion index from normalized ranks of inferred template counts within each repertoire. Generation probabilities in a later analysis came from a VDJ recombination model fitted to out-of-frame rearrangements, and those results were checked against IGoR. A later analysis scored TCR-TCR, TCR-HLA and TCR-CMV co-occurrence with hypergeometric tests, applying a repertoire-size bias correction to TCR pairs. A later analysis estimated false discovery rates by permuting HLA or CMV assignments 20 times. In a later analysis, co-occurring TCRs were grouped using DBSCAN, with TCRdist sequence similarity added in when clustering inside HLA-allele-positive subsets. Repertoires with fewer than 30,000 or more than 120,000 public chains, plus five repertoires with anomalous nucleotide sharing, were excluded from co-occurrence clustering. TCRdb limited this immuneACCESS table to in-frame rearrangements with V and J called. A share of clones is missing; checked studies link under half to unresolved V genes, and the rest is unexplained. The V and J calls and clone size were taken over from that table, and D and trimming were inferred from the DNA. This sample gives around 120,000 clones in total; just over 75% of them show up just once. The ten top clones hold around 2% of the sample.

The sample was PBMCs. The receptor was derived from a woman aged 50 to 60 in good health and CMV-seronegative.

Here is the DNA: TGTGCCAGCAGTCCCAACAATGAGCAGTTCTTC. The resulting protein is CASSPNNEQFF. The rearranged chain carries TRBV28 and TRBJ2-1; the D segment cannot be called with confidence. The CDR3, from cysteine to phenylalanine, totals 11 residues. Here the CDR3 DNA is all that survives: 33 bases in frame from base 1. V is clipped by 5 bases and J by 5 bases, and the sequence between their germline boundaries is 4 bases long. Based on the germline V gene, the CDR1 and CDR2 sequences are MDHEN and SYDVKM.